The source of this TCR beta chain is a study of blood T cell repertoires in COVID-19. About the study: Samples representing acute and convalescent COVID-19 were sourced from the United States, Italy and Spain. From T cells, B-cell-depleted T cells, or PBMCs came the material, which was cDNA or gDNA.

The V and J ends lost 3 bases and 6 bases respectively, with 8 bases between them. Germline values: CDR1 LNHDA, CDR2 SQIVND (reference sequence). This CDR3 is 13 amino acids long. In the authors' workflow: Reference gene primer amplification in the assay estimated nucleated cell counts. Libraries were prepared by immunoSEQ multiplex PCR; TCRdb keeps only in-frame clonotypes and omits some of them. From that table come the V and J calls and clone size; the DNA was used to work out D and trimming. The sample consists of about 160,000 clones, more than 65% of them appearing once. While infection was still active, Seattle patients were enrolled and then followed longitudinally. The table lists this clone with a count of one.

This TCR was sampled from a woman in her sixties or seventies with COVID-19, enrolled during active disease. The sequencing input was peripheral blood. The chain couples TRBV19 to TRBJ2-2, with D uncertain. For the CDR3, the DNA is TGTGCCAGTAGTATGTATAGCCCCGGGGAGCTGTTTTTT. This codes for CASSMYSPGELFF. Variable domain in full (rest from reference TRBV19 and TRBJ2-2): DGGITQSPKYLFRKEGQNVTLSCEQNLNHDAMYWYRQDPGQGLRLIYYSQIVNDFQKGDIAEGYSVSREKKESFPLTVTSAQKNPTAFYLCASSMYSPGELFFGEGSRLTVL.